Shown below are 20 T cell receptor beta chains from a single sample sequenced in a study of blood T cell repertoires in COVID-19. This table comes from immunoSEQ multiplex PCR, and its TCRdb copy is limited to in-frame clones, with some not included. The sample comprises roughly 75,000 clones, around 89% of which are singletons, and less than 0.65% rests with the top ten. The sample was peripheral blood. The source of these receptors is a man aged 55 to 70 with acute or convalescent COVID-19.

V is TRBV5-1 and J is TRBJ1-4; the D gene is possibly TRBD1 (6 bases). CDR1 and CDR2 from the germline V gene are SGHRS and YFSETQ. The CDR3 length is 17 residues. V lost 3 bases to trimming and J lost 0 bases, with 15 bases between them. CDR3 coding DNA: TGCGCCAGCAGCTACCTCGGGACACAAGCAACTAATGAAAAACTGTTTTTT. Protein product: CASSYLGTQATNEKLFF.

The V gene is TRBV9, the J gene TRBJ2-1; 10 bases fit TRBD2. The CDR3 has 15 amino acids. Per germline, CDR1 SGDLS and CDR2 YYNGEE. Unmatched junction bases numbered 8, after V lost 4 bases and J lost 7 bases. The CDR3 nucleotides read TGTGCCAGCAGCCCGAGCGGGAGGGCAGGTAATGAGCAGTTCTTC. It is translated as CASSPSGRAGNEQFF.

This chain links TRBV6-1 with TRBJ1-1; no clear D gene. V was trimmed by 3 bases and J by 5 bases, leaving 13 bases between them. Germline CDR1 and CDR2: MNHNS and SASEGT. CDR3 length: 14 amino acids. CDR3 sequence: CASSEDERRTEAFF. For the CDR3, the DNA is TGTGCCAGCAGTGAGGATGAGCGGAGGACTGAAGCTTTCTTT.

The chain uses TRBV19 and TRBJ2-7; 9 nucleotides agree with TRBD1. CDR3 length equals 16 residues. The germline gives CDR1 LNHDA, CDR2 SQIVND (reference sequence). The J segment lost 3 bases and the V segment lost 3 bases, leaving 9 bases of the junction unmatched. CDR3 sequence reads: CASSMGPGQGNYEQYF. DNA of the CDR3: TGTGCCAGTAGTATGGGACCGGGACAGGGCAACTACGAGCAGTACTTC.

The V gene is TRBV2, the J gene TRBJ1-2, with TRBD1 as a possible D gene (6 bases). CDR1 SNHLY and CDR2 FYNNEI come from the germline V gene. V was clipped by 7 bases and J by 4 bases, with 19 bases between them. This CDR3 comprises 15 residues. The CDR3 region has the DNA TGTGCCAGCACCTCCTCGGGGGGGCCGGGCTATGGCTACACCTTC. Amino acids: CASTSSGGPGYGYTF.

The V and J genes are TRBV10-3 and TRBJ1-2, with D perhaps matching TRBD1 (5 bases). Per the germline V gene, CDR1 is ENHRY and CDR2 is SYGVKD. The CDR3 spans 16 residues. Between the trimmed V and J ends, which lost 0 bases and 4 bases, there was a span of 15 bases. CDR3 protein: CAISESHRGPSYGYTF. CDR3 nucleotide sequence: TGTGCCATCAGTGAGTCGCATAGGGGCCCTAGCTATGGCTACACCTTC.

The CDR3 spells CASSLRTGGNYGYTF. In DNA form, the CDR3 reads TGCGCCAGCAGCTTAAGGACAGGGGGCAACTATGGCTACACCTTC. The chain carries TRBV5-1 and TRBJ1-2; 11 positions match TRBD1. The CDR3 length is 15 residues. The junction had 2 bases not matched to a gene; V was cut back by 2 bases and J by 2 bases. CDR1 and CDR2 (germline): SGHRS, YFSETQ.

V usage is TRBV30 and J usage is TRBJ2-7; D is possibly TRBD1 (8 bases). The CDR3 runs 14 residues. In germline, CDR1 is GTSNPN, CDR2 SVGIG (reference sequence). V was shortened by 3 bases and J by 5 bases, with 17 bases between the two germline ends. CDR3 sequence reads: CAWRAGQGGHEQYF. CDR3 nucleotide sequence: TGTGCCTGGAGGGCCGGACAGGGAGGGCACGAGCAGTACTTC.

V and J are TRBV29-1 and TRBJ1-4; a weak D match, TRBD1 (5 bases). Trimming took 1 base from V and 7 from J, leaving 10 bases between them. The germline V gene encodes CDR1 SQVTM and CDR2 ANQGSEA. The length of the CDR3 is 13 residues. CDR3 bases: TGCAGCGTTGAAGGCGTCGGGGGTGAAAAACTGTTTTTT. Its protein is CSVEGVGGEKLFF.

The chain recombines TRBV5-1 with TRBJ2-5; 12 bases map to TRBD1. The V gene end was trimmed by 5 bases and the J gene end by 5 bases; junction bases not matched to a gene: 7. CDR3 length: 15 amino acids. Germline values: CDR1 SGHRS, CDR2 YFSETQ. As DNA, the CDR3 is TGCGCCAGCAGAGGCGGGACAGGGGGCGGGGAGACCCAGTACTTC. Translating it yields CASRGGTGGGETQYF.

V gene TRBV5-1 combines with J gene TRBJ2-3; TRBD2 agrees at 9 bases. Germline trimming cut 1 base from V and 1 base from J; bases unmatched to any gene: 4. The germline V gene has CDR1 SGHRS and CDR2 YFSETQ. This CDR3 region has 16 residues. The CDR3 loop is CASSLMASGGTDTQYF. In nucleotides, the CDR3 is TGCGCCAGCAGCTTGATGGCTAGCGGGGGCACAGATACGCAGTATTTT.

The V gene is TRBV20-1, the J gene TRBJ2-3; D remains ambiguous. Germline values: CDR1 DFQATT, CDR2 SNEGSKA (reference sequence). The CDR3 extends over 11 amino acids. V lost 3 bases and J lost 4, with 5 bases in between. CDR3 protein: CSARRSDTQYF. Written as DNA, the CDR3 is TGCAGTGCTAGGAGATCAGATACGCAGTATTTT.

The chain combines TRBV28 with TRBJ1-2; TRBD1 agrees at 7 bases. Germline CDR1 and CDR2: MDHEN and SYDVKM. Trimming removed 6 bases from V and 8 bases from J; junction bases left unmatched: 9. The CDR3 spans 13 residues. The CDR3: CASRDQGVMGYTF. The DNA of the CDR3 is TGTGCCAGCAGAGATCAGGGGGTTATGGGCTACACCTTC.

The V call is TRBV15, the J call TRBJ2-3; possible D gene TRBD1, 6 bases. The CDR3 runs 15 residues. Germline V CDR1 and CDR2: LNHNV, YYDKDF (reference sequence). Trimming removed 0 bases from V and 4 bases from J, with 11 bases in between. CDR3 nucleotide sequence: TGTGCCACCAGCAGAGATCGGCCAGGGGCAGATACGCAGTATTTT. Translated: CATSRDRPGADTQYF.

This clone is a singleton in its sample. The V and J genes are TRBV10-3 and TRBJ2-1; 9 bases map to TRBD2. V was pared by 8 bases and J by 0 bases, with 5 bases of the junction left unmatched. Per germline, CDR1 ENHRY and CDR2 SYGVKD. The CDR3 length is 15 residues. The CDR3 loop is CAIQGSGSSYNEQFF. DNA for the CDR3: TGTGCCATCCAAGGTAGCGGGAGCTCCTACAATGAGCAGTTCTTC.

V and J are TRBV18 and TRBJ1-2; tentatively, D is TRBD1 (6 bases). Germline CDR1 is KGHSH and CDR2 is LQKENI. V dropped 3 bases and J dropped 4 bases, with 15 bases sitting between them. The CDR3 consists of 15 residues. As DNA, the CDR3 is TGTGCCAGCTCACCCGATACTCCCAGGGGCTATGGCTACACCTTC. Translating gives CASSPDTPRGYGYTF.

This sequence joins TRBV18 and TRBJ1-4; the D gene is possibly TRBD1 (6 bases). Trimming removed 4 bases at V and 7 bases at J, with 10 bases between. The CDR3 length is 13 residues. In germline, CDR1 is KGHSH, CDR2 LQKENI. The CDR3 is CASSLGTLEKLFF. The CDR3 DNA reads TGTGCCAGCTCACTCGGGACACTTGAAAAACTGTTTTTT.

The CDR3 protein is CASSYQRTYNEQFF. CDR3 nucleotides: TGTGCCAGCAGTTACCAGCGGACCTACAATGAGCAGTTCTTC. This chain connects TRBV6-6 to TRBJ2-1; a weak D match, TRBD2 (5 bases). CDR1 and CDR2 (germline): MNHNY, SVGAGI (reference sequence). Trimming took 2 bases from V and 2 from J, leaving 7 bases between them. The CDR3 consists of 14 residues.

The chain has TRBV3-1 (or the pseudogene TRBV3-2) and TRBJ1-1; unclear D gene. Trimming left V 0 bases short and J 5 bases short, with 10 bases between. CDR1 and CDR2 (germline): LGHDT, YNNKEL (reference sequence). This CDR3 is built from 14 residues. CDR3 coding DNA: TGTGCCAGCAGCCAAGATATCTTAAATACTGAAGCTTTCTTT. Its translation: CASSQDILNTEAFF.

The chain uses TRBV10-3 and TRBJ1-6, with TRBD1 matching 7 bases. CDR1 and CDR2 from the germline V gene are ENHRY and SYGVKD. The CDR3 runs 14 residues. V trimming: 6 bases; J trimming: 7 bases; junction bases outside the gene matches: 6. The DNA for the CDR3 is TGTGCCATCAGGGCCGGACAGGAAAATTCACCCCTCCACTTT. It codes for CAIRAGQENSPLHF.